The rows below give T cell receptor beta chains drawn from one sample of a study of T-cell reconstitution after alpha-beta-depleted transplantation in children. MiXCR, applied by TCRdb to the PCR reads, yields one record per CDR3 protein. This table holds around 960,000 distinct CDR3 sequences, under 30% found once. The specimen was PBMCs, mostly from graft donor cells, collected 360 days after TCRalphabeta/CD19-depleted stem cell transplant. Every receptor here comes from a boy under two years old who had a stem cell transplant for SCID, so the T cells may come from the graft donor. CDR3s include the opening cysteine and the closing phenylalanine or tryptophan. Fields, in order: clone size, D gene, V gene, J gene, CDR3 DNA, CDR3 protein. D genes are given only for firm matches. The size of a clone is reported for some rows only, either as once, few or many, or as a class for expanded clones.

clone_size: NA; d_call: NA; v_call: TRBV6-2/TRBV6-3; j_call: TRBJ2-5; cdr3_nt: TGTGCCAGCAGTTACTCGAACGCGGGTACTCGGGAGACCCAGTACTTC; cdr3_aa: CASSYSNAGTRETQYF
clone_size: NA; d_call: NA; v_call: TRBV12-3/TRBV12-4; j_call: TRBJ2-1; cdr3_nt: TGTGCCAGCAGTTTATCCGCGACACGGCTTTATGAGCAGTTCTTC; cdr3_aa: CASSLSATRLYEQFF
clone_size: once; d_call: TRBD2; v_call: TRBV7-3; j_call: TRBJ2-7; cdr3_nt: TGTGCCAGCAGCTTACGAGGCGGGGGGGACTACGAGCAGTACTTC; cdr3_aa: CASSLRGGGDYEQYF
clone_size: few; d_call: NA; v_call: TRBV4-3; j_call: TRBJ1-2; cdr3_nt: TGCGCCAGCAGCCAAGCTCGGGGAGACTATGGCTACACCTTC; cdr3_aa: CASSQARGDYGYTF
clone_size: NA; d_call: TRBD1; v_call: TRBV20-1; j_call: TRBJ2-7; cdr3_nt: TGCAGTGCTAGAGGGGGCACAGGGGCGGCCGAGCAGTACTTC; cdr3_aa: CSARGGTGAAEQYF
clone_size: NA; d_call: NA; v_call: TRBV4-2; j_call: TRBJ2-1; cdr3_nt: TGTGCCAGCAGCCAAGATCCGTCGGGACGGGGTGAGCAGTTCTTC; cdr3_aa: CASSQDPSGRGEQFF
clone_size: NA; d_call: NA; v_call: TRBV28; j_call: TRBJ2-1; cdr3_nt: TGTGCCAGCAGTTTCGGACGGTATAATAATGAGCAGTTCTTC; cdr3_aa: CASSFGRYNNEQFF
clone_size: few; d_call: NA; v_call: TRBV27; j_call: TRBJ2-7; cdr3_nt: TGTGCCAGCAGTTCCTACAGGGCCCTGAAATACGAGCAGTACTTC; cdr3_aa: CASSSYRALKYEQYF
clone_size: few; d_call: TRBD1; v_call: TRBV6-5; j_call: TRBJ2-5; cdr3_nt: TGTGCCAGCAGTTCCGGGACAGTACAATTCCAAGAGACCCAGTACTTC; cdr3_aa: CASSSGTVQFQETQYF
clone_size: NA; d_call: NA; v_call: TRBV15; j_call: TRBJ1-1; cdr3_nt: TGTGCCACCAGCAGAGGTGAAGGCGGGAACACTGAAGCTTTCTTT; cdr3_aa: CATSRGEGGNTEAFF
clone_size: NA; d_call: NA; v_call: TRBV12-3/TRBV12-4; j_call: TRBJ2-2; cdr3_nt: TGTGCCAGCAGTCCGCACAGGGTTACCGGGGAGCTGTTTTTT; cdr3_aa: CASSPHRVTGELFF
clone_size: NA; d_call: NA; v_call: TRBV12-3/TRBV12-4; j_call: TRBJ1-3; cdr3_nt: TGTGCCAGCAGCCCTGGGGGAACCTCTGGAAACACCATATATTTT; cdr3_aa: CASSPGGTSGNTIYF
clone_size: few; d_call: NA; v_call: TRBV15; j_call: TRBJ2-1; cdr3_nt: TGTGCCACCAGCAGGGGGGCCTGGGATGAGCAGTTCTTC; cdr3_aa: CATSRGAWDEQFF
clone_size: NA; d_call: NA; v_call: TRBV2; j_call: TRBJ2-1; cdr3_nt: TGTGCCAGCAGTGAATGGTGGATCGCCTACAATGAGCAGTTCTTC; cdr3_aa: CASSEWWIAYNEQFF
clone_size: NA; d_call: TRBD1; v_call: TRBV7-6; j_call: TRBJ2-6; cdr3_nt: TGTGCCAGCAGCCCTAGGGGGCCTGGGGCCAACGTCCTGACTTTC; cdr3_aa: CASSPRGPGANVLTF
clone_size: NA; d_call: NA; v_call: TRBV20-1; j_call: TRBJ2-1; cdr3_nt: TGCAGTGCTAGAGATACCGTCACGGCTGAGCAGTTCTTC; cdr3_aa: CSARDTVTAEQFF
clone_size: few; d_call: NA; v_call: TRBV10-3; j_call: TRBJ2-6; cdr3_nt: TGTGCCATCAGTGAGATGGCAGCTGGGGCCAACGTCCTGACTTTC; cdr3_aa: CAISEMAAGANVLTF
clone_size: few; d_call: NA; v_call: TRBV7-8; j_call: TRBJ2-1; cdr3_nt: TGTGCCAGCAGCTTTCCCAGGGTTCGGGTAGTTACGGATGAGCAGTTCTTC; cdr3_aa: CASSFPRVRVVTDEQFF
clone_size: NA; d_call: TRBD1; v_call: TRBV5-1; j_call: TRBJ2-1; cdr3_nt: TGCGCCAGCAGCCCAGGGACAGGGCCTAGGGATGAGCAGTTCTTC; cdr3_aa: CASSPGTGPRDEQFF
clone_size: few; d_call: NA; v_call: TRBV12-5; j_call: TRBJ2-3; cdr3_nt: TGTGCTAGTGGCCCGCAGGGGAGTAGGACAGATACGCAGTATTTT; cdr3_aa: CASGPQGSRTDTQYF
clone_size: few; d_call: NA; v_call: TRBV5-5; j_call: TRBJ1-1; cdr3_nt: TGTGCCAGCAGCCCCGCGAGGAGGACTGAAGCTTTCTTT; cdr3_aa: CASSPARRTEAFF
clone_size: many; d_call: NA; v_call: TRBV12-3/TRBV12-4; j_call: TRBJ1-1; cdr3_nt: TGTGCCAGCAGTCTCGATTACAGGTTCTCTGAAGCTTTCTTT; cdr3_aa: CASSLDYRFSEAFF
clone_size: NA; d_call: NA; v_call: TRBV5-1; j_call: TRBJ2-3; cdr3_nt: TGCGCCAGCAGCTCTCCGGGACTGAACACAGATACGCAGTATTTT; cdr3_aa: CASSSPGLNTDTQYF